This T cell receptor (beta chain) was observed in a study of T-cell reconstitution after alpha-beta-depleted transplantation in children listed by TCRdb under 2016. About the investigation overall: Using TCR repertoire profiling, the study quantitatively followed how T-cell immune reconstitution unfolded in children after TCRalphabeta/CD19-depleted allogeneic hematopoietic cell transplantation.

About this clonotype: This receptor's antigen is unknown. Within one base of it there is no much larger clone, and no base qualities were kept.

The library was obtained by PCR. These reads were obtained on an Illumina HiSeq 2500. Molecular barcoding was employed in the preparation of TCR libraries, with unique molecular identifiers being used to normalize TCRbeta repertoire quantification. TCRdb reanalyzed the raw reads on its own, using fastp at Q25 for trimming and MiXCR for clone calling, and kept in-frame beta chains. For every CDR3 protein sequence, its rows merge into one entry that carries the most common genes and DNA. This sample is represented by some 340,000 distinct CDR3 sequences; 9% to 12% of them were singletons. Together, the top ten hold 2% to 2.5% of the sample. The V end loses 0 bases and the J end loses 3 bases, and a stretch of 10 bases separates them. The germline V gene encodes CDR1 SGHDT and CDR2 YYEEEE. The CDR3 measures 14 amino acids from cysteine to phenylalanine. Of the read, only the CDR3 DNA is kept; its 42 bases are in frame from base 1.

This receptor was obtained from a human donor who donated a stem cell graft to a child with acute lymphoblastic leukemia. The chain joins TRBV5-6 to TRBJ2-7; the D gene is perhaps TRBD1, on 6 matching bases. Material: PBMCs from the stem cell graft donor, obtained from the stem cell graft. The DNA reads as follows: TGTGCCAGCAGCTTGGGACAGGTCGACTACGAGCAGTACTTC. This gives the protein CASSLGQVDYEQYF.